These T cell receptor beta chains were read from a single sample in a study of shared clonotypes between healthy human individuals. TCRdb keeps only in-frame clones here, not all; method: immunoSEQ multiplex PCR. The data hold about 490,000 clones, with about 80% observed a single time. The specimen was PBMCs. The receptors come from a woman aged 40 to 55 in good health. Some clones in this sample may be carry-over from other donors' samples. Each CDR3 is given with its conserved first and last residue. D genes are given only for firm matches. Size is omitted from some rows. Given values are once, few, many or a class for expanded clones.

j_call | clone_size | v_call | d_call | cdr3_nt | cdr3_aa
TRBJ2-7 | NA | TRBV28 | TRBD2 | TGTGCCAGCAGAGGCGGGAGAAGCTCCTACGAGCAGTACTTC | CASRGGRSSYEQYF
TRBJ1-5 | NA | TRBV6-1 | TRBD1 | TGTGCCAGCAGTTCAGGGGGAATAAGCAATCAGCCCCAGCATTTT | CASSSGGISNQPQHF
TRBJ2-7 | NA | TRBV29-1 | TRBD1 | TGCAGCGTTGGGGACAGGGTAAGGAGCGGGCAGTACTTC | CSVGDRVRSGQYF
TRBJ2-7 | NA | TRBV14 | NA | TGTGCCAGCAGCCAAGATATCGGCGAGACGGGAAGGGGGTACGAGCAGTACTTC | CASSQDIGETGRGYEQYF
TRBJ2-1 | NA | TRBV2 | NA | TGTGCCAGCAGTGGCGAAGTGACGTCCTACAATGAGCAGTTCTTC | CASSGEVTSYNEQFF
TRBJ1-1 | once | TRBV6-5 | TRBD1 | TGTGCCAGCAGTTTAGGGGACAGGAACACTGAAGCTTTCTTT | CASSLGDRNTEAFF
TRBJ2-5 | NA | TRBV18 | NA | TGTGCCAGCTCACCGACCCAAGAGACCCAGTACTTC | CASSPTQETQYF
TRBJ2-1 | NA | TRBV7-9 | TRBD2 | TGTGCCAGCAGCCCCCGGACTGGCGGGAGTTGGAATGAGCAGTTCTTC | CASSPRTGGSWNEQFF
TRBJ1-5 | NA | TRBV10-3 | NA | TGTGCCATCAGTGATTCAAATCAGCCCCAGCATTTT | CAISDSNQPQHF
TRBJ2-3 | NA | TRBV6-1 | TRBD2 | TGTGCCAGCACCCTAGCGGGCACAGATACGCAGTATTTT | CASTLAGTDTQYF
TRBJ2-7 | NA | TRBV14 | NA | TGTGCCAGCAGCCTACAGCCCTACGAGCAGTACTTC | CASSLQPYEQYF
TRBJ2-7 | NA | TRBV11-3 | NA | TGTGCCAGCAGCCTCCGGGGCTCCTACGAGCAGTACTTC | CASSLRGSYEQYF
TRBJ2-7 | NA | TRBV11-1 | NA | TGTGCCAGCAGCTTACAGGCAGGTCTGGACGAGCAGTACTTC | CASSLQAGLDEQYF
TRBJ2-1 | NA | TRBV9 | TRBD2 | TGTGCCAGCAGCGTAGGACCAGGACTAGCGGGAGGGATTGAGCAGTTCTTC | CASSVGPGLAGGIEQFF
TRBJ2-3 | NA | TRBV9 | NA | TGTGCCAGCAGCGTGGCCCGCACAGATACGCAGTATTTT | CASSVARTDTQYF
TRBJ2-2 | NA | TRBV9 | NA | TGTGCCAGCACCCTGGGGAACCTAGCGCAGACCGGGGAGCTGTTTTTT | CASTLGNLAQTGELFF
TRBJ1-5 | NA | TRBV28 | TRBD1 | TGTGCCAGCAGTTTCTCCGGGACAGGGAATCAGCCCCAGCATTTT | CASSFSGTGNQPQHF
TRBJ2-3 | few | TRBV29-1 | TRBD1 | TGCAGCGTCCCCCCCGGGACAGGGGACACAGATACGCAGTATTTT | CSVPPGTGDTDTQYF
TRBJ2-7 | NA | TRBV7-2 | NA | TGTGCCAGCAGCCCCGCGCCGGGGTCCATCTACGAGCAGTACTTC | CASSPAPGSIYEQYF
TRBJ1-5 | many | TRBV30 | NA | TGTGCCTGGAGTAACGGGGTGGGAGATCAGCCCCAGCATTTT | CAWSNGVGDQPQHF
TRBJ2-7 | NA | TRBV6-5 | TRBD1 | TGTGCCAGCAGTTACCCCCCGACAGGGGCTAGCTACGAGCAGTACTTC | CASSYPPTGASYEQYF
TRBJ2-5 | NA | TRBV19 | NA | TGTGCCAGTGCGAGGGTCAGCCAAGAGACCCAGTACTTC | CASARVSQETQYF
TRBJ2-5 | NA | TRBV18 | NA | TGTGCCAGCTCACCACCGGACAGATTCCAAGAGACCCAGTACTTC | CASSPPDRFQETQYF
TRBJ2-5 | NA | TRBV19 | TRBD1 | TGTGCCAGTAGTATAGGGACAGGGGAGGGGGAGACCCAGTACTTC | CASSIGTGEGETQYF
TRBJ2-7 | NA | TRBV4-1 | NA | TGCGCCAGCAGCCAAGATCCACAGGGAAACTACGAGCAGTACTTC | CASSQDPQGNYEQYF
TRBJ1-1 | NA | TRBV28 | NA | TGTGCCAGCAGTTTCCACTTAGACAGCCGAGAACTCATGAACACTGAAGCTTTCTTT | CASSFHLDSRELMNTEAFF
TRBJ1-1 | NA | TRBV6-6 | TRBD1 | TGTGCCAGCAGTAGACAGGGATGGGACACTGAAGCTTTCTTT | CASSRQGWDTEAFF
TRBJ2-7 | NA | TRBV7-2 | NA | TGTGCCAGCAGCTTGGGCAGGAACTACGAGCAGTACTTC | CASSLGRNYEQYF
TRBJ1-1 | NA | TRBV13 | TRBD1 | TGTGCCAGCAGCGCTCCGAACAGGGGGCGTTTCACTGAAGCTTTCTTT | CASSAPNRGRFTEAFF
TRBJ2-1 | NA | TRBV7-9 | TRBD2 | TGTGCCAGCAGCTTAGAAGGGACTAGCGGGAGGTACCACAATGAGCAGTTCTTC | CASSLEGTSGRYHNEQFF
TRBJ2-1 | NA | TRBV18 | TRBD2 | TGTGCCAGCTCACCCGCCTCCTCGACTAGCGTCTTTCACAATGAGCAGTTCTTC | CASSPASSTSVFHNEQFF
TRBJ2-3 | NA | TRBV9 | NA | TGTGCCAGCAGCGTAAGGGGGGGAGATACGCAGTATTTT | CASSVRGGDTQYF
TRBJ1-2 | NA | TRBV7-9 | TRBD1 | TGTGCCAGCAGCTATACGGGACAGCTATACTATGGCTACACCTTC | CASSYTGQLYYGYTF
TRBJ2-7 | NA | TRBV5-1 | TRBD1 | TGCGCCAGCAGCTTGGACGGACAGGGGGTGCAGTACTTC | CASSLDGQGVQYF
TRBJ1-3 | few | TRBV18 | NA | TGTGCCAGCTCACCCACCCCGATTGGAAACACCATATATTTT | CASSPTPIGNTIYF
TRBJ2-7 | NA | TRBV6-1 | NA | TGTGCCAGCAGTGAGAGTCGTTCCTACGAGCAGTACTTC | CASSESRSYEQYF
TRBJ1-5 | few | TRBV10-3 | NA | TGTGCCATCAGGACAGAGGGACAGCCCCAGCATTTT | CAIRTEGQPQHF
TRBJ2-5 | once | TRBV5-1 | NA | TGCGCCAGCAGCTTGGGAGGCGGAAGCCAAGAGACCCAGTACTTC | CASSLGGGSQETQYF
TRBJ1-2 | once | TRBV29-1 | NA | TGCAGCGTTGAAGGGAGACCCGGAGGGGGTGGCTACACCTTC | CSVEGRPGGGGYTF
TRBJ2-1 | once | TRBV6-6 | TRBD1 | TGTGCCAGCGGACAGGGGCTAGGGTCCTACAATGAGCAGTTCTTC | CASGQGLGSYNEQFF
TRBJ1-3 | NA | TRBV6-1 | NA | TGTGCCAGCAGTGACCCACAGGGAGGGAGATACACCATATATTTT | CASSDPQGGRYTIYF
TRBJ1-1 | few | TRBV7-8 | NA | TGTGCCAGCAGCTTAGGTGCTTCGGGGCGCGACACTGAAGCTTTCTTT | CASSLGASGRDTEAFF
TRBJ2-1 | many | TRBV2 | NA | TGTGCCAGCAGTCCTCTGGGGTTAACCTACAATGAGCAGTTCTTC | CASSPLGLTYNEQFF
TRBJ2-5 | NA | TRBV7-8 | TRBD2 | TGTGCCAGCAGACAAGGGGCCCCCGGGCTAGCGGGATCCAAGGGGCGAGAGACCCAGTACTTC | CASRQGAPGLAGSKGRETQYF
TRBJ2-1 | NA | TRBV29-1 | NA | TGCAGCGTTGGCCCAACCGGGGCCTCAGGGAATGAGCAGTTCTTC | CSVGPTGASGNEQFF
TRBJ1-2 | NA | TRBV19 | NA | TGTGCCAGTAGTACCGACGCGGGGTTGGTGTTCTACACCTTC | CASSTDAGLVFYTF
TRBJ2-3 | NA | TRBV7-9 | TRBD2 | TGTGCCAGCAGCTTTAGCGGGAGTATCGCAGATACGCAGTATTTT | CASSFSGSIADTQYF
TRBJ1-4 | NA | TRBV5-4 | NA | TGTGCCAGCAGCCCGGAAATTGGAGATGAAAAACTGTTTTTT | CASSPEIGDEKLFF
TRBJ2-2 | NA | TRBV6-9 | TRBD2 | TGTGCCAGCAGTTATTTGGCCCGAGCGGGAGCCTCTAACACCGGGGAGCTGTTTTTT | CASSYLARAGASNTGELFF
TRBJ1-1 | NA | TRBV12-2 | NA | TGTGCAAGTCGCTTAGGGACAAACACTGAAGCTTTCTTT | CASRLGTNTEAFF
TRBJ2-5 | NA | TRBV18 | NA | TGTGCCAGCTCACGGACAGTCCAAGAGACCCAGTACTTC | CASSRTVQETQYF
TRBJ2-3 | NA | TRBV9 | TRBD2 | TGTGCCAGCAGCTCCGGGACTACCGTCAACACAGATACGCAGTATTTT | CASSSGTTVNTDTQYF
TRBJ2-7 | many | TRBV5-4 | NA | TGTGCCAGCAGCCTTGACAGTGGGGCCTACTACGAGCAGTACTTC | CASSLDSGAYYEQYF
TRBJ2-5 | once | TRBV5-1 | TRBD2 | TGCGCCAGCAGCTCTGGACTAGCGGGAGGGCCTGAGACCCAGTACTTC | CASSSGLAGGPETQYF
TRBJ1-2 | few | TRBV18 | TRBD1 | TGTGCCAGCTCCCCGGACAGGGGGCGAAATCGGGTCTATGGCTACACCTTC | CASSPDRGRNRVYGYTF
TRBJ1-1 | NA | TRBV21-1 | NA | TGTGCCAGAAGGGGGACAGGGACAGGGACTGAAGCTTTCTTT | CARRGTGTGTEAFF